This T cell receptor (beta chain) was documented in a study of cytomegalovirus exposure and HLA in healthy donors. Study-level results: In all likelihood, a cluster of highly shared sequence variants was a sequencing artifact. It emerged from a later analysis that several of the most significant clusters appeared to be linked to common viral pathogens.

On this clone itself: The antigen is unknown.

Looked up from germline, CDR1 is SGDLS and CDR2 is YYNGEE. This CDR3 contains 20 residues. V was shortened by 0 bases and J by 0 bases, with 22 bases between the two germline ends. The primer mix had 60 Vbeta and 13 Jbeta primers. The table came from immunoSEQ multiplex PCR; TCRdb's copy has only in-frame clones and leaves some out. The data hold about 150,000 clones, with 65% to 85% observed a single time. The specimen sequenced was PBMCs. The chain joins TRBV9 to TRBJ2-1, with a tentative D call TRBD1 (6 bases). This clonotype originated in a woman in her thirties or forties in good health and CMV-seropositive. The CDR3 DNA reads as TGTGCCAGCAGCGTAGATGATATAAGGGACATCAGAAGCTCCTACAATGAGCAGTTCTTC. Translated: CASSVDDIRDIRSSYNEQFF.